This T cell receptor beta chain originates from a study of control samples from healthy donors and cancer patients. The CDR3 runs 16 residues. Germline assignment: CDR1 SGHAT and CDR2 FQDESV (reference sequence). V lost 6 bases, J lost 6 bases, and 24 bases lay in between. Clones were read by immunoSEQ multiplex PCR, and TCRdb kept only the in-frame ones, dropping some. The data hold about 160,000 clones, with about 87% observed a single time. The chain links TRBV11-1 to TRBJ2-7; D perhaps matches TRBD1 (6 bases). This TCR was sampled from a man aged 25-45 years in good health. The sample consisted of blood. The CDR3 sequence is CASSLIGDITLTEQYF. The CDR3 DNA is TGTGCCAGCAGTCTGATTGGGGACATCACCCTCACCGAGCAGTACTTC.